The sequence of this TCR beta chain was determined in a study of CXCR3-negative and CXCR3-positive naive CD8 T cells. Whole-study findings and limits: The TRB CDR3s that CXCR3-positive naive cells carried were more hydrophobic than those of CXCR3-negative naive cells.

Phenotypically, naive CD8+ T cells corresponded to CD45RO-CCR7+CD27+CD95-. CDR3 length: 12 residues. Germline CDR1 is MGHRA and CDR2 is YSYEKL. A word on this clonotype: Antigen: not known.

Each TRB cDNA library was prepared by 5' RACE (with UMI labels). TCRdb re-called the 5' RACE reads, yielding one record per CDR3 amino acid sequence without DNA. Its listing shows over 150,000 distinct CDR3 sequences. The material sequenced was naive CXCR3+ CD8+ T cells from blood. Subset in this sample: CD45RO-CCR7+CD27+CD95- naive CD8+ T cells expressing CXCR3 (TNR3+). The TCR originated in a human donor in good health. Some clones in this sample may be carry-over from other donors' samples. The chain joins TRBV4-1 to TRBJ2-5. CDR3 residues: CASSQDSETQYF.